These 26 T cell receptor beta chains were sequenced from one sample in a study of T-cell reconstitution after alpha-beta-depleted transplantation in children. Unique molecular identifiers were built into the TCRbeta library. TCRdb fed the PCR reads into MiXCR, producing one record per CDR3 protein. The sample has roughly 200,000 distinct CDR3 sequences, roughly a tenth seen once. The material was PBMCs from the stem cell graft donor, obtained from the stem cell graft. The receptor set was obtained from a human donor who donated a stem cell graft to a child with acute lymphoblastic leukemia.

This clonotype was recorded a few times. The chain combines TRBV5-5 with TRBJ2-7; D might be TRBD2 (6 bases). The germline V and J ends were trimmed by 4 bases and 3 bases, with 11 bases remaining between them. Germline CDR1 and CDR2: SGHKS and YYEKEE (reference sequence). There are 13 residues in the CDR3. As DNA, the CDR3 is TGTGCCAGCAGCCGCGGGGAAGGCTACGAGCAGTACTTC. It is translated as CASSRGEGYEQYF.

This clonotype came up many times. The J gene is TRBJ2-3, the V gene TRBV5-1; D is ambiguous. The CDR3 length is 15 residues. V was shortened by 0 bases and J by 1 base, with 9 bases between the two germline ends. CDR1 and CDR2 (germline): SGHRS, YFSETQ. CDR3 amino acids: CASSLDRARTDTQYF. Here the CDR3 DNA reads TGCGCCAGCAGCTTGGACAGAGCCCGCACAGATACGCAGTATTTT.

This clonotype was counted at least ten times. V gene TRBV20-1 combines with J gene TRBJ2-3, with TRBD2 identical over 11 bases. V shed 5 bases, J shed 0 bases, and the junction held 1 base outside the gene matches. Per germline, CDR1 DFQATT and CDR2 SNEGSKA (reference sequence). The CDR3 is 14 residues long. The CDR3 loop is CSALAGGSTDTQYF. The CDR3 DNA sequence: TGCAGTGCTTTAGCGGGGGGGAGCACAGATACGCAGTATTTT.

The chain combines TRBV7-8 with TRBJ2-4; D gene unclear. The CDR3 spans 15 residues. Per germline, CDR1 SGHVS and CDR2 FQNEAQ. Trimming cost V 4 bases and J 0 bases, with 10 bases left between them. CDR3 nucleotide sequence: TGTGCCAGCAGCTCGAATAGATTAGCCAAAAACATTCAGTACTTC. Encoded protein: CASSSNRLAKNIQYF.

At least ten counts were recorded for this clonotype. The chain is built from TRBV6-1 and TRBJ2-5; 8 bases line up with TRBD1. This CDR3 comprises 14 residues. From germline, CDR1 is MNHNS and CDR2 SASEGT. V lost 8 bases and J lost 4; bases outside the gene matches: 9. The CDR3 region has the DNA TGTGCCAGCGAAAGGGCAGGGGGCTTAGAGACCCAGTACTTC. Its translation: CASERAGGLETQYF.

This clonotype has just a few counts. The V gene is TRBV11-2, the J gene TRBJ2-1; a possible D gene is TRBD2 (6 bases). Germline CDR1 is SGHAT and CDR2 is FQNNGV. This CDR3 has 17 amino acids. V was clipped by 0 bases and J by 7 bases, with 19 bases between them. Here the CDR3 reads CASSLDLYPGVGNEQFF. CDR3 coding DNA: TGTGCCAGCAGCTTAGATCTATACCCGGGGGTGGGAAATGAGCAGTTCTTC.

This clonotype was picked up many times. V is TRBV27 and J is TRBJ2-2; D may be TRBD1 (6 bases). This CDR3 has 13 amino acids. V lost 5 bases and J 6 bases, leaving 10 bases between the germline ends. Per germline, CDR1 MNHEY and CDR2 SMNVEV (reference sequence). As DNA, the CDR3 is TGTGCCAGCAGTCAGGGGTGGGCCGGGGAGCTGTTTTTT. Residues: CASSQGWAGELFF.

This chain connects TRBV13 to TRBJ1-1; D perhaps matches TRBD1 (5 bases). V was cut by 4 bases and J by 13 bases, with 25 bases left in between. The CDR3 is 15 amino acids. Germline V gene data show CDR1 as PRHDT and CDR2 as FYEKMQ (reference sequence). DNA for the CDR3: TGTGCCAGCAGCTCACGAAGGTTAGGGGTAGTGCGGGTTTTCTTT. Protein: CASSSRRLGVVRVFF.

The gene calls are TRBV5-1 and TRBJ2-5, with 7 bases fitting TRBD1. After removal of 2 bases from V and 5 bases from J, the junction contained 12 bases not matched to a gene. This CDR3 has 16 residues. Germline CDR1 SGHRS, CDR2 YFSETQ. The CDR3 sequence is CASSLGQASLGETQYF. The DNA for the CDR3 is TGCGCCAGCAGCTTAGGACAGGCCTCTCTGGGGGAGACCCAGTACTTC.

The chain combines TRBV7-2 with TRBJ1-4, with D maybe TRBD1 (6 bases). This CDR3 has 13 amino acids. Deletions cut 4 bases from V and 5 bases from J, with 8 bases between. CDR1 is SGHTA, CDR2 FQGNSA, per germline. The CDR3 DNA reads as TGTGCCAGCAGCTCCACAGGGAATGAAAAACTGTTTTTT. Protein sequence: CASSSTGNEKLFF.

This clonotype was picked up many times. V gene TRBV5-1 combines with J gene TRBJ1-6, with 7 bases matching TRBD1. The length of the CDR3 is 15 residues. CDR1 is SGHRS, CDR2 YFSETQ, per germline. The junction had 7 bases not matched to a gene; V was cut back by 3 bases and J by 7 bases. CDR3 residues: CASSSTGQGNSPLHF. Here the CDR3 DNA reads TGCGCCAGCAGCTCGACAGGGCAGGGGAATTCACCCCTCCACTTT.

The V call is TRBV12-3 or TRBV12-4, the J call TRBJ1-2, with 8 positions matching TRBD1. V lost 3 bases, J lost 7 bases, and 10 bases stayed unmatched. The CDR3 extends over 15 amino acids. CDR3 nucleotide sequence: TGTGCCAGCAGTTTTTATCCCGGACAGGGTGGTGGCTACACCTTC. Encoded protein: CASSFYPGQGGGYTF.

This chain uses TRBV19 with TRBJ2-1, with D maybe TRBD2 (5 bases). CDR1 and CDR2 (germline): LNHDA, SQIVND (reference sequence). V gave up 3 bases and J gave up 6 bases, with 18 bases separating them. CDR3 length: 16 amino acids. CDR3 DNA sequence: TGTGCCAGTAGTATCCCGAGGGAGAGGCGTCGCAATGAGCAGTTCTTC. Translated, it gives CASSIPRERRRNEQFF. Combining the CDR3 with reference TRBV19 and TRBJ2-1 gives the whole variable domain DGGITQSPKYLFRKEGQNVTLSCEQNLNHDAMYWYRQDPGQGLRLIYYSQIVNDFQKGDIAEGYSVSREKKESFPLTVTSAQKNPTAFYLCASSIPRERRRNEQFFGPGTRLTVL.

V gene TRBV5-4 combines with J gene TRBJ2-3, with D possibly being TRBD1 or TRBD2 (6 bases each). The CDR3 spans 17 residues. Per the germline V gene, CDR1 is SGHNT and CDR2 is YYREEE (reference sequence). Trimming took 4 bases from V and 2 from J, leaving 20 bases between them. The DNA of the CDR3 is TGTGCCAGCAGCCTGTATGGGGGCGGGGCTCCCACAGATACGCAGTATTTT. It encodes CASSLYGGGAPTDTQYF.

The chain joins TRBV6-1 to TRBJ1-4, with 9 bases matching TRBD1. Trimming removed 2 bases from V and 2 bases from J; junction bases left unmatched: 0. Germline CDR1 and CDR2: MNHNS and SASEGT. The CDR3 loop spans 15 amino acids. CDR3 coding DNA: TGTGCCAGCAGTGAAACAGGGGGCACTAATGAAAAACTGTTTTTT. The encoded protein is CASSETGGTNEKLFF.

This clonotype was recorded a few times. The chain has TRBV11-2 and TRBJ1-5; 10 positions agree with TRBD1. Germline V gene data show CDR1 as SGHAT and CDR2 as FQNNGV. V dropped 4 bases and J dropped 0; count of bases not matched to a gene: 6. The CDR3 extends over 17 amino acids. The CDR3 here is CASSSDRGLHSNQPQHF. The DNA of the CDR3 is TGTGCCAGCAGCTCAGACAGGGGGCTTCATAGCAATCAGCCCCAGCATTTT.

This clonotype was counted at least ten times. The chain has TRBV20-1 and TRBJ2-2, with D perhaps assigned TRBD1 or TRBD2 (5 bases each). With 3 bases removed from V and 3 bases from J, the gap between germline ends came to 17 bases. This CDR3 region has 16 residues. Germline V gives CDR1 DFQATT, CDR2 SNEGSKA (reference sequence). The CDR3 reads CSARGRDGGDTGELFF. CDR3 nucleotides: TGCAGTGCTAGGGGCAGGGACGGCGGCGACACCGGGGAGCTGTTTTTT.

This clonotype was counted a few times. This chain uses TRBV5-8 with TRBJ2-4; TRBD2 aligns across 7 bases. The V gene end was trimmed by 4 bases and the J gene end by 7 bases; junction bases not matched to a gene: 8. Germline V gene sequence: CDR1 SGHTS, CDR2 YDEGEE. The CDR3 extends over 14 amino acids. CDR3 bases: TGTGCCAGCAGCACACCCGGGACTAACAACATTCAGTACTTC. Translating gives CASSTPGTNNIQYF.

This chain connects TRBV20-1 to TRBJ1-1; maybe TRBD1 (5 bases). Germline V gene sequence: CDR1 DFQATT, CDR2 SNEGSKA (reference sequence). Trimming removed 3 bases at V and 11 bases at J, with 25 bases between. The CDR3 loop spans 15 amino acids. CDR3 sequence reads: CSASSVRGTAGRAFF. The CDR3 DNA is TGCAGTGCTAGTAGTGTACGGGGGACTGCGGGTAGGGCTTTCTTT.

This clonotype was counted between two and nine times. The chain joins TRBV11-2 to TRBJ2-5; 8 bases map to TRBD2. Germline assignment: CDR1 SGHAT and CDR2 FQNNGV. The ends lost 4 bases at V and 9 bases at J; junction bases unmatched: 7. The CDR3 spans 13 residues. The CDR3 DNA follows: TGTGCCAGCAGCTACACCCGGGAGGGGCCCCAGTACTTC. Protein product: CASSYTREGPQYF.

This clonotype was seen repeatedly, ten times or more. The CDR3 region has the DNA TGCGCCAGCAGGGACACACTGAACACTGAAGCTTTCTTT. It codes for CASRDTLNTEAFF. The rearrangement links TRBV5-1 to TRBJ1-1, with a possible D match to TRBD1 (5 bases). This CDR3 has 13 amino acids. Trimming cost V 5 bases and J 0 bases, with 8 bases left between them. CDR1 and CDR2 (germline): SGHRS, YFSETQ.

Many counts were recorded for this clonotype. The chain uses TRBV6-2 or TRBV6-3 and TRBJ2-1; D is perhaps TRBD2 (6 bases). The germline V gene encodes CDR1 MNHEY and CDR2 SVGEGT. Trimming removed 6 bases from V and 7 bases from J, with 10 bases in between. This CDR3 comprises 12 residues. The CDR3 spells CASRGLVNEQFF. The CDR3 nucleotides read TGTGCCAGCAGGGGACTGGTGAATGAGCAGTTCTTC.

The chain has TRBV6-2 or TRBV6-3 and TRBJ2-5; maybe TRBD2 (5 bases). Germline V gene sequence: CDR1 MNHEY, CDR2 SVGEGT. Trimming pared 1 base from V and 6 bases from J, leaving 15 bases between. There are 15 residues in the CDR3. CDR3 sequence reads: CASSYFAGLSKTQYF. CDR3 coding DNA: TGTGCCAGCAGTTACTTCGCCGGACTCTCAAAGACCCAGTACTTC.

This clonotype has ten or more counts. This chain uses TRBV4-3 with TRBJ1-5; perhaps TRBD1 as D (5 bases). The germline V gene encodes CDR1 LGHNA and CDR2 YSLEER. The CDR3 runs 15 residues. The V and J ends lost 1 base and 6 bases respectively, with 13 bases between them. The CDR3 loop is CASSQALRGGQPQHF. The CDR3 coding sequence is TGCGCCAGCAGCCAAGCTTTGAGGGGAGGTCAGCCCCAGCATTTT.

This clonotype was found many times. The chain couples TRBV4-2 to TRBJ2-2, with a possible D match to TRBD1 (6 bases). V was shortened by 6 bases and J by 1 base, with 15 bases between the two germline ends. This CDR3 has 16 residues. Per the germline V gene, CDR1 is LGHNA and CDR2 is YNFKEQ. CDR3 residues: CASRPLPGQNTGELFF. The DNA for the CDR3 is TGTGCCAGCAGGCCACTTCCGGGACAGAACACCGGGGAGCTGTTTTTT.

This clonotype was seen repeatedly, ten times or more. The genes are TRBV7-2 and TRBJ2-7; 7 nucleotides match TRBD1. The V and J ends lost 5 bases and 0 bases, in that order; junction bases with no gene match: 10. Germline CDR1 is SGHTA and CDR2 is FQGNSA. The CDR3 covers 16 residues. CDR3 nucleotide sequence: TGTGCCAGCAGCCCAGACGGGACAGCGCTCTCCTACGAGCAGTACTTC. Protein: CASSPDGTALSYEQYF. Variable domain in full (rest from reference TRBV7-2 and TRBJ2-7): GAGVSQSPSNKVTEKGKDVELRCDPISGHTALYWYRQSLGQGLEFLIYFQGNSAPDKSGLPSDRFSAERTGGSVSTLTIQRTQQEDSAVYLCASSPDGTALSYEQYFGPGTRLTVT.